Each of the 21 T cell receptor beta chains below was sequenced from the same sample in a study of PD-1 blockade in classical Hodgkin lymphoma. Every one of the patients relapsed after autologous stem cell transplantation (brentuximab vedotin exposure was variable). Sequenced by immunoSEQ multiplex PCR; TCRdb stores in-frame clones only, minus some. The profile shows about 42,000 clones, about two thirds of them singletons. Here the sequenced sample was peripheral blood mononuclear cells (PBMCs), taken at baseline. The receptors stem from a human donor with classical Hodgkin lymphoma.

This clone was detected a few times. The J gene is TRBJ2-1, the V gene TRBV6-5, with D unclear. The V end was cut by 6 bases, the J end by 4 bases, with 13 bases between. CDR1 is MNHEY and CDR2 is SVGAGI in the germline V gene. The CDR3 sequence is 14 residues long. The CDR3 DNA reads as TGTGCCAGCAGCCAGGACCAAAATTACAATGAGCAGTTCTTC. Its protein is CASSQDQNYNEQFF.

The V and J genes are TRBV9 and TRBJ2-3; TRBD2 might be the D (6 bases). Trimming left V 0 bases short and J 6 bases short, with 14 bases between. CDR1 SGDLS and CDR2 YYNGEE come from the germline V gene. The CDR3 extends over 15 amino acids. The CDR3 here is CASSVGGGDWDTQYF. The CDR3 coding sequence is TGTGCCAGCAGCGTAGGTGGAGGGGACTGGGATACGCAGTATTTT.

Note on this clone: Additional DNA sequences in this sample encode the identical CDR3. The chain couples TRBV7-6 to TRBJ2-5; 8 nucleotides match TRBD2. The CDR3 contains 22 residues. Germline CDR1 reads SGHVS; CDR2 reads FNYEAQ. V trimming: 4 bases; J trimming: 5 bases; junction bases outside the gene matches: 30. The CDR3 sequence: CASSWDRTSSLASGLDLETQYF. DNA for the CDR3: TGTGCCAGCAGCTGGGACCGGACTAGCTCTCTGGCAAGTGGGTTGGATCTGGAGACCCAGTACTTC. Filled out from reference TRBV7-6 and TRBJ2-5, the complete variable domain reads GAGVSQSPRYKVTKRGQDVALRCDPISGHVSLYWYRQALGQGPEFLTYFNYEAQQDKSGLPNDRFSAERPEGSISTLTIQRTEQRDSAMYRCASSWDRTSSLASGLDLETQYFGPGTRLLVL.

The J gene is TRBJ1-6, the V gene TRBV30; tentative D call: TRBD1 (5 bases). The CDR3 is 14 residues long. V was pared by 0 bases and J by 8 bases, with 11 bases between. Germline V gives CDR1 GTSNPN, CDR2 SVGIG (reference sequence). The CDR3 loop is CAWSVAGSYSPLHF. The CDR3 nucleotides are TGTGCCTGGAGTGTAGCAGGGTCTTATTCACCCCTCCACTTT.

V and J are TRBV7-2 and TRBJ1-5, with D maybe TRBD1 (5 bases). Per germline, CDR1 SGHTA and CDR2 FQGNSA. V lost 1 base to trimming and J lost 6 bases, with 16 bases between them. The CDR3 is made up of 16 amino acids. CDR3: CASSLDPGDAAQPQHF. The CDR3 nucleotides are TGTGCCAGCAGCTTAGATCCGGGGGATGCCGCTCAGCCCCAGCATTTT.

This chain uses TRBV5-1 with TRBJ2-5; 7 bases align to TRBD1. V lost 4 bases, J lost 5 bases, and 8 bases stayed unmatched. Per germline, CDR1 SGHRS and CDR2 YFSETQ. The CDR3 runs to 14 residues. Here the CDR3 DNA reads TGCGCCAGCAGCCCGGGACAGCCCAAGGAGACCCAGTACTTC. This codes for CASSPGQPKETQYF.

Ten or more counts support this clone. J is TRBJ2-4 and V is TRBV7-3; 10 bases are shared with TRBD1. Per the germline V gene, CDR1 is SGHTA and CDR2 is FQGTGA. This CDR3 has 15 residues. V lost 0 bases, J lost 8 bases, and 4 bases stayed unmatched. The CDR3 reads CASSLTGGTGDIQYF. The CDR3 DNA sequence: TGTGCCAGCAGCTTAACGGGCGGGACAGGGGACATTCAGTACTTC.

V gene TRBV7-2 combines with J gene TRBJ1-2; D remains ambiguous. From germline, CDR1 is SGHTA and CDR2 FQGNSA. The CDR3 loop spans 14 amino acids. V was clipped by 5 bases and J by 2 bases, with 12 bases between them. The CDR3 DNA reads TGTGCCAGCAGCCCCCATGCGTCGAACTATGGCTACACCTTC. Translation gives CASSPHASNYGYTF.

The chain has TRBV5-1 and TRBJ2-6; TRBD1 matches 8 bases. The CDR3 length is 17 residues. CDR1 is SGHRS, CDR2 YFSETQ, per germline. The J segment lost 7 bases and the V segment lost 2 bases, leaving 11 bases of the junction unmatched. The CDR3 here is CASSLRDRTLGANVLTF. The DNA for the CDR3 is TGCGCCAGCAGCTTAAGGGACAGGACTCTGGGAGCCAACGTCCTGACTTTC.

This clone is medium-sized by share. The chain links TRBV9 to TRBJ1-1, with unresolved D. The CDR3 runs 15 residues. Looked up from germline, CDR1 is SGDLS and CDR2 is YYNGEE. Trimming shortened V by 1 base and J by 1 base, and 11 bases separated the two germline ends. The CDR3 sequence: CASSVSSLGNTEAFF. Written as DNA, the CDR3 is TGTGCCAGCAGCGTAAGTTCTTTGGGGAACACTGAAGCTTTCTTT.

The chain couples TRBV9 to TRBJ2-5; 7 bases agree with TRBD2. CDR3 size: 14 residues. The germline CDR1 and CDR2 sequences are SGDLS and YYNGEE. V lost 2 bases, J lost 3 bases, and 4 bases stayed unmatched. CDR3 sequence reads: CASSVSGAEETQYF. The CDR3 region has the DNA TGTGCCAGCAGCGTGAGCGGGGCGGAAGAGACCCAGTACTTC.

The chain links TRBV27 to TRBJ2-7; TRBD2 aligns across 10 bases. J lost 4 bases, V lost 4 bases, and 22 bases had no gene match. Germline V gives CDR1 MNHEY, CDR2 SMNVEV (reference sequence). This CDR3 region has 20 residues. Here the CDR3 reads CASSSPTHIKREGTYYEQYF. DNA for the CDR3: TGTGCCAGCAGTTCACCCACCCACATTAAGCGGGAGGGTACATATTACGAGCAGTACTTC.

The rearrangement joins TRBV27 to TRBJ2-6; the D is unclear. From germline, CDR1 is MNHEY and CDR2 SMNVEV (reference sequence). The CDR3 is 14 amino acids. Trimming left V 7 bases short and J 4 bases short, with 11 bases between. The CDR3 DNA reads as TGTGCCAGCAAGTTCAGTTGGGGGGCCAACGTCCTGACTTTC. Protein sequence: CASKFSWGANVLTF.

The sample holds one count of this clone. The genes are TRBV5-4 and TRBJ2-3, with D unresolved. The germline CDR1 and CDR2 sequences are SGHNT and YYREEE (reference sequence). With 5 bases removed from V and 6 bases from J, the gap between germline ends came to 16 bases. The CDR3 is 14 amino acids. The chain's CDR3 is CASRLTTFSDTQYF. DNA of the CDR3: TGTGCCAGCAGATTGACGACGTTCTCCGATACGCAGTATTTT.

The chain employs TRBV4-3 and TRBJ1-1; D call uncertain. Germline CDR1 and CDR2: LGHNA and YSLEER. The V gene lost 0 bases and the J gene lost 1 base, with 6 bases spanning the gap. The CDR3 is 14 amino acids. CDR3 sequence: CASSQDGWNTEAFF. The CDR3 region has the DNA TGCGCCAGCAGCCAAGACGGGTGGAACACTGAAGCTTTCTTT.

The rearrangement links TRBV30 to TRBJ1-1, with D unclear. Germline CDR1 and CDR2: GTSNPN and SVGIG (reference sequence). The V gene lost 0 bases and the J gene lost 0 bases, with 5 bases spanning the gap. The CDR3 length is 13 residues. CDR3: CAWSVNVNTEAFF. CDR3 bases: TGTGCCTGGAGTGTAAACGTGAACACTGAAGCTTTCTTT.

The chain uses TRBV7-9 and TRBJ1-2, with TRBD1 matching 9 bases. This CDR3 has 16 amino acids. Per germline, CDR1 SEHNR and CDR2 FQNEAQ (reference sequence). The V gene end was trimmed by 3 bases and the J gene end by 3 bases; junction bases not matched to a gene: 8. In nucleotides, the CDR3 is TGTGCCAGCAGCTTGGCCGGGACAGGGCAGTACTATGGCTACACCTTC. This translates into CASSLAGTGQYYGYTF.

The V call is TRBV4-3, the J call TRBJ1-4; D ambiguous. CDR3 length: 17 residues. V was cut by 4 bases and J by 3 bases, with 18 bases left in between. Germline CDR1 is LGHNA and CDR2 is YSLEER. CDR3 coding DNA: TGCGCCAGCAGCCCGTCCCTGGCTCGGGGTCCTAATGAAAAACTGTTTTTT. This gives the protein CASSPSLARGPNEKLFF.

This clone occurred once. The rearrangement links TRBV27 to TRBJ2-7, with a tentative D call TRBD2 (6 bases). Germline V lookup: CDR1 MNHEY, CDR2 SMNVEV (reference sequence). The CDR3 runs 15 residues. Trimming removed 3 bases from V and 2 bases from J, with 14 bases in between. The CDR3 loop reads CASSLEFGGTYEQYF. In DNA, the CDR3 is TGTGCCAGCAGTTTGGAATTTGGGGGGACCTACGAGCAGTACTTC.

This clone was counted once. This sequence joins TRBV27 and TRBJ1-2, with no clear D. The CDR3 contains 15 residues. Trimming cost V 0 bases and J 6 bases, with 14 bases left between them. Germline V gene data show CDR1 as MNHEY and CDR2 as SMNVEV (reference sequence). This CDR3 reads CASSLSVVEMDGYTF. The CDR3 DNA reads as TGTGCCAGCAGTTTATCGGTGGTGGAGATGGATGGCTACACCTTC.

This clone has only a few counts. The J gene is TRBJ2-1, the V gene TRBV7-9; possibly TRBD1 or TRBD2 for D (6 bases each). CDR3 length: 18 amino acids. Trimming took off 5 bases at V and 1 base at J, with 21 bases between the two ends. Germline values: CDR1 SEHNR, CDR2 FQNEAQ (reference sequence). Here the CDR3 reads CASSPEGGREQSYNEQFF. Here the CDR3 DNA reads TGTGCCAGCAGCCCAGAAGGGGGACGGGAGCAATCCTACAATGAGCAGTTCTTC.